The 27 T cell receptor beta chains listed next were all sequenced from one sample in a study of blood T cell repertoires in COVID-19. TCRdb's table, derived via immunoSEQ multiplex PCR, lists solely in-frame clones and lacks some. Of 120,000 or so clones detected, 70% to 75% appear once; the ten largest clones hold roughly 5%. The source material was peripheral blood. Source of these receptors: a man in his 60s with acute or convalescent COVID-19.

In its sample, this clone was seen once. CDR3 DNA sequence: TGCGCCAGCAGGTACGACCGGGACAGCTATGGCTACACCTTC. Translating it yields CASRYDRDSYGYTF. This chain connects TRBV5-1 to TRBJ1-2, with TRBD1 identical over 7 bases. The length of the CDR3 is 14 residues. Looked up from germline, CDR1 is SGHRS and CDR2 is YFSETQ. The V gene end was trimmed by 5 bases and the J gene end by 4 bases; junction bases not matched to a gene: 8.

V is TRBV7-3 and J is TRBJ2-1, with 10 bases identical to TRBD2. The V gene end was trimmed by 1 base and the J gene end by 9 bases; junction bases not matched to a gene: 9. Germline values: CDR1 SGHTA, CDR2 FQGTGA. The CDR3 consists of 16 residues. The CDR3, as DNA: TGTGCCAGCAGCTTAATGGCTAGCGGGGGTTTTAGTGAGCAGTTCTTC. It is translated as CASSLMASGGFSEQFF.

A note on this clone: Its ends do not fully match the called genes, so a read error is possible. In DNA, the CDR3 is TGTGCCCGGAGCGCACAGGGCGGCCGTGAAGCTTTCTTT. It encodes CARSAQGGREAFF. The chain links TRBV30 to TRBJ1-1; D is possibly TRBD1 (6 bases). The germline gives CDR1 GTSNPN, CDR2 SVGIG (reference sequence). This CDR3 comprises 13 residues.

The chain's CDR3 is CASSVVPGEHYEQYF. The CDR3 DNA reads as TGTGCCAGCAGCGTAGTACCGGGAGAACACTACGAGCAGTACTTC. The rearrangement uses TRBV9 and TRBJ2-7, with TRBD2 as a possible D gene (6 bases). Germline loops: CDR1 SGDLS, CDR2 YYNGEE. Between the trimmed V and J ends, which lost 0 bases and 3 bases, there was a span of 13 bases. The CDR3 is made up of 15 amino acids.

This clone was detected only a few times. CDR3 region: CASSPDSLTEAFF. The CDR3 nucleotides read TGTGCCAGCAGCCCGGACAGTCTCACTGAAGCTTTCTTT. This chain connects TRBV7-3 to TRBJ1-1; possible D gene TRBD1, 6 bases. The ends were cut back, 5 bases at V and 4 bases at J, with 11 bases in the middle. The CDR3 extends over 13 amino acids. From germline, CDR1 is SGHTA and CDR2 FQGTGA.

This chain uses TRBV18 with TRBJ2-7; the match to TRBD2 covers 12 bases. This CDR3 spans 18 amino acids. Unmatched junction bases numbered 11, after V lost 3 bases and J lost 2 bases. CDR1 is KGHSH and CDR2 is LQKENI in the germline V gene. CDR3: CASSPLGLAGGRAYEQYF. As DNA, the CDR3 is TGTGCCAGCTCACCGTTGGGACTAGCGGGCGGGAGGGCCTACGAGCAGTACTTC.

This clone was seen once. The chain couples TRBV18 to TRBJ1-2; D unresolved. Trimming cost V 2 bases and J 6 bases, with 7 bases left between them. This CDR3 spans 12 amino acids. The germline gives CDR1 KGHSH, CDR2 LQKENI. The DNA for the CDR3 is TGTGCCAGCTCACCAAGAGTCGATGGCTACACCTTC. This gives the protein CASSPRVDGYTF.

The rearrangement uses TRBV18 and TRBJ2-3, with D tentatively TRBD2 (6 bases). Germline-derived CDR1 and CDR2 are KGHSH and LQKENI. The CDR3 loop spans 19 amino acids. Trimming shortened V by 3 bases and J by 0 bases, and 22 bases separated the two germline ends. CDR3 protein: CASSPGTGGNPGSTDTQYF. The CDR3 nucleotides are TGTGCCAGCTCACCCGGGACTGGCGGGAATCCGGGTAGCACAGATACGCAGTATTTT.

This chain joins TRBV24-1 and TRBJ2-7; 7 nucleotides line up with TRBD2. The ends lost 5 bases at V and 0 bases at J; junction bases unmatched: 12. The CDR3 runs to 17 residues. The germline CDR1 and CDR2 sequences are KGHDR and SFDVKD. Here the CDR3 reads CATSVPWGGISSYEQYF. CDR3 bases: TGTGCCACCAGTGTCCCCTGGGGGGGAATTAGCTCCTACGAGCAGTACTTC.

The chain links TRBV10-3 to TRBJ1-2; a weak D match, TRBD1 (6 bases). Germline V gene data show CDR1 as ENHRY and CDR2 as SYGVKD. This CDR3 spans 15 amino acids. V was clipped by 0 bases and J by 5 bases, with 13 bases between them. The DNA of the CDR3 is TGTGCCATCAGTGAGTCGCAGGGGCGCGGATATGGCTACACCTTC. Protein product: CAISESQGRGYGYTF.

This chain connects TRBV24-1 to TRBJ2-1; a weak D match, TRBD1 (5 bases). Trimming removed 5 bases from V and 9 bases from J, with 19 bases in between. CDR1 is KGHDR, CDR2 SFDVKD, per germline. CDR3 length equals 15 residues. The CDR3 coding sequence is TGTGCCACCAGTGCCTCGCGGCCCAGGGTGCCTGAGCAGTTCTTC. It translates to CATSASRPRVPEQFF.

This clone was seen only once. The V and J genes are TRBV11-3 and TRBJ2-2, with D possibly TRBD2 on 6 matching bases. This CDR3 region has 15 residues. V was shortened by 4 bases and J by 5 bases, with 14 bases between the two germline ends. Germline lookup yields CDR1 SGHNT and CDR2 YENEEA. The CDR3 sequence is CASSSGLHFTGELFF. The CDR3, as DNA: TGTGCCAGCAGCTCGGGACTCCACTTTACCGGGGAGCTGTTTTTT. The full variable domain, its missing parts supplied by reference TRBV11-3 and TRBJ2-2, is EAGVVQSPRYKIIEKKQPVAFWCNPISGHNTLYWYLQNLGQGPELLIRYENEEAVDDSQLPKDRFSAERLKGVDSTLKIQPAELGDSAVYLCASSSGLHFTGELFFGEGSRLTVL.

The J gene is TRBJ1-2, the V gene TRBV6-5; tentative D call: TRBD1 (6 bases). Germline V gene data show CDR1 as MNHEY and CDR2 as SVGAGI. CDR3 length equals 14 residues. Trimming stripped 2 bases from V and 7 bases from J, with 14 bases between. The CDR3 DNA is TGTGCCAGCAGTTACACGGGGGGGCTACTTGGCTACACCTTC. The encoded protein is CASSYTGGLLGYTF.

The chain uses TRBV4-1 and TRBJ2-7; TRBD2 matches at 8 bases. This CDR3 is 18 amino acids long. Germline V lookup: CDR1 MGHRA, CDR2 YSYEKL. J gave up 1 base and V 3 bases, and 14 bases lay outside the gene matches. CDR3 in amino acids: CASSHGNKLPSGSYEQYF. DNA for the CDR3: TGCGCCAGCAGCCACGGAAACAAGCTTCCTAGCGGGTCCTACGAGCAGTACTTC.

This chain joins TRBV11-2 and TRBJ2-2; D gene uncertain. V was clipped by 3 bases and J by 1 base, with 6 bases between them. The CDR3 runs to 14 residues. CDR1 SGHAT and CDR2 FQNNGV come from the germline V gene. Here the CDR3 reads CASSFRVNTGELFF. CDR3 coding DNA: TGTGCCAGCAGCTTCCGGGTGAACACCGGGGAGCTGTTTTTT.

This clone showed up many times. This chain connects TRBV6-5 to TRBJ1-2; 8 bases align to TRBD1. The ends lost 6 bases at V and 1 base at J; junction bases unmatched: 4. This CDR3 is built from 14 residues. Germline assignment: CDR1 MNHEY and CDR2 SVGAGI. The CDR3 DNA follows: TGTGCCAGCAGACAGGGGGTGGGTAACTATGGCTACACCTTC. This gives the protein CASRQGVGNYGYTF.

This clone was recorded once. The chain links TRBV18 to TRBJ1-1; weak D call: TRBD1 (6 bases). Trimming pared 2 bases from V and 1 base from J, leaving 11 bases between. The CDR3 has 15 amino acids. Germline CDR1 and CDR2: KGHSH and LQKENI. CDR3 residues: CASSPGYRENTEAFF. The CDR3 coding sequence is TGTGCCAGCTCACCAGGCTACAGGGAGAACACTGAAGCTTTCTTT.

The chain carries TRBV3-1 (or the pseudogene TRBV3-2) and TRBJ2-5; 9 nucleotides align to TRBD2. There are 16 residues in the CDR3. CDR1 is LGHDT and CDR2 is YNNKEL in the germline V gene (reference sequence). Trimming cost V 0 bases and J 5 bases; bases outside gene matches: 7. CDR3 DNA: TGTGCCAGCAGCCAAGAAGATAGCGGGAGTCCTGAGACCCAGTACTTC. This sequence encodes CASSQEDSGSPETQYF.

The chain carries TRBV4-2 and TRBJ2-5; 9 positions match TRBD2. This CDR3 is 18 amino acids long. Trimming took 0 bases from V and 2 from J; bases not matched to a gene: 10. The germline V gene encodes CDR1 LGHNA and CDR2 YNFKEQ. CDR3 in DNA: TGTGCCAGCAGCCAAGATCGCGGACTAGCGACTCTACAAGAGACCCAGTACTTC. Translation: CASSQDRGLATLQETQYF.

The chain has TRBV7-2 and TRBJ2-1, with D tentatively TRBD2 (6 bases). Per germline, CDR1 SGHTA and CDR2 FQGNSA. The CDR3 is 12 amino acids. The ends were cut back, 8 bases at V and 6 bases at J, with 11 bases in the middle. The CDR3 DNA reads as TGTGCCAGCGGGGACTTTTTCAATGAGCAGTTCTTC. This gives the protein CASGDFFNEQFF.

A few counts support this clone. The chain combines TRBV11-3 with TRBJ2-5, with 10 positions matching TRBD2. V lost 0 bases, J lost 4 bases, and 8 bases stayed unmatched. There are 17 residues in the CDR3. Germline CDR1 and CDR2: SGHNT and YENEEA. The DNA of the CDR3 is TGTGCCAGCAGCTTAGAATCTAGCGGGAGAGGTGGAGAGACCCAGTACTTC. Translated, it gives CASSLESSGRGGETQYF. The full variable domain, completed using reference TRBV11-3 and TRBJ2-5, is EAGVVQSPRYKIIEKKQPVAFWCNPISGHNTLYWYLQNLGQGPELLIRYENEEAVDDSQLPKDRFSAERLKGVDSTLKIQPAELGDSAVYLCASSLESSGRGGETQYFGPGTRLLVL.

The J gene is TRBJ1-4, the V gene TRBV5-1, with a possible D match to TRBD1 (6 bases). V was cut by 4 bases and J by 8 bases, with 15 bases left in between. The CDR3 is made up of 14 amino acids. From germline, CDR1 is SGHRS and CDR2 YFSETQ. CDR3 DNA: TGCGCCAGCAGCGCGACCCGAACAGGGGAAAAACTGTTTTTT. It specifies CASSATRTGEKLFF.

This chain links TRBV5-1 with TRBJ2-3; possible D gene TRBD2, 6 bases. Germline CDR1 reads SGHRS; CDR2 reads YFSETQ. V was shortened by 2 bases and J by 3 bases, with 13 bases between the two germline ends. This CDR3 is built from 15 residues. The CDR3 is CASSFAGPQTDTQYF. CDR3 nucleotide sequence: TGCGCCAGCAGCTTTGCGGGACCTCAGACAGATACGCAGTATTTT.

The genes are TRBV10-3 and TRBJ2-7; D is perhaps TRBD1 (6 bases). With 6 bases removed from V and 4 bases from J, the gap between germline ends came to 22 bases. There are 16 residues in the CDR3. Germline values: CDR1 ENHRY, CDR2 SYGVKD. The CDR3 loop reads CAIRSRDTEPLYEQYF. CDR3 bases: TGTGCCATCAGATCCCGGGACACGGAACCTCTTTACGAGCAGTACTTC.

The chain employs TRBV2 and TRBJ2-7; D ambiguous. There are 11 residues in the CDR3. V shed 5 bases and J shed 1 base, with 3 bases lying between them. Germline CDR1 is SNHLY and CDR2 is FYNNEI. The DNA for the CDR3 is TGTGCCAGCAGTCTGTCCTACGAGCAGTACTTC. Residues: CASSLSYEQYF. Drawing the rest from reference TRBV2 and TRBJ2-7, the complete variable domain is EPEVTQTPSHQVTQMGQEVILRCVPISNHLYFYWYRQILGQKVEFLVSFYNNEISEKSEIFDDQFSVERPDGSNFTLKIRSTKLEDSAMYFCASSLSYEQYFGPGTRLTVT.

The V gene is TRBV2, the J gene TRBJ1-4; D is perhaps TRBD1 (5 bases). Trimming removed 5 bases at V and 0 bases at J, with 10 bases between. The germline V gene has CDR1 SNHLY and CDR2 FYNNEI. This CDR3 spans 15 amino acids. Written as DNA, the CDR3 is TGTGCCAGCAGTAGAGACAGAACAACTAATGAAAAACTGTTTTTT. It codes for CASSRDRTTNEKLFF. Combining the CDR3 with reference TRBV2 and TRBJ1-4 gives the whole variable domain EPEVTQTPSHQVTQMGQEVILRCVPISNHLYFYWYRQILGQKVEFLVSFYNNEISEKSEIFDDQFSVERPDGSNFTLKIRSTKLEDSAMYFCASSRDRTTNEKLFFGSGTQLSVL.

This rearrangement joins TRBV9 to TRBJ1-6; D call uncertain. V was clipped by 1 base and J by 5 bases, with 10 bases between them. The CDR3 runs to 15 residues. The germline V gene encodes CDR1 SGDLS and CDR2 YYNGEE. The CDR3 DNA reads TGTGCCAGCAGCGTATCGGTACAGAATAATTCACCCCTCCACTTT. This translates into CASSVSVQNNSPLHF.